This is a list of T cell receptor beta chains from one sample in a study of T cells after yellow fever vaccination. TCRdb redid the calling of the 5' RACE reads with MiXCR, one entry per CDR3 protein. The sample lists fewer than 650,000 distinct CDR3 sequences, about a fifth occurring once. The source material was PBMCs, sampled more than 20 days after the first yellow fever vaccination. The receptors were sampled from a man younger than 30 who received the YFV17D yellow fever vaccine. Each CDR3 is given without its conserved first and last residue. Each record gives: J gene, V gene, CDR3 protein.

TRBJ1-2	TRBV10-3	AIRTGQDGYT
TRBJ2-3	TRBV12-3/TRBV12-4	ASRRQGPQQY
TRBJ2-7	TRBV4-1	ASSSMIDRPEQY
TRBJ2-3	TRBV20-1	SARDPGRDTDTQY
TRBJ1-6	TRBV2	ASRVGSSSYNSPLH
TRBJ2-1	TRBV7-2	ASSSVQGNEQF
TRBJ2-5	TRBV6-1	ASTRTSGGGETQY
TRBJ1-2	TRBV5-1	ASSKEGNYGYT
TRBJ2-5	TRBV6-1	ASSEGGPETQY
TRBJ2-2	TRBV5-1	ASSDTGHTGELF
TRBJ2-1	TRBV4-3	ASSLGQGRYNEQF